The rows below give T cell receptor beta chains drawn from one sample of a study of shared clonotypes between healthy human individuals. The table came from immunoSEQ multiplex PCR; TCRdb's copy has only in-frame clones and leaves some out. The data hold some 550,000 clones, with roughly 97% observed a single time. The specimen was naive CD4+ T cells sorted from blood. The receptors stem from a young woman in good health. Both conserved end residues are part of each CDR3. The D gene is left open where the match is weak.

V	D	CDR3
TRBV6-6	-	CASREEVDSYGYTF
TRBV2	-	CASLRGGPYEQYF
TRBV28	TRBD2	CASSLSELAIYEQYF
TRBV30	-	CAWNRGVVSGNTIYF
TRBV27	TRBD1	CASSRQGRGTDTQYF
TRBV28	-	CASSSEGGTYGYTF
TRBV30	-	CAWSFSYEQYF
TRBV6-1	-	CASSPGTYTDTQYF
TRBV4-1	-	CASSQAWYGQPQHF
TRBV30	-	CAWSVLADSYEQYF
TRBV5-1	-	CASSYGTGETQYF
TRBV5-1	-	CASSPGTFGNTIYF
TRBV14	TRBD2	CASSRSSGPYEQYF
TRBV7-2	-	CASSLDRNTGELFF
TRBV7-2	-	CASSFSSGANVLTF
TRBV18	-	CASSPPPYQETQYF
TRBV5-1	-	CASRVKQGNTEAFF
TRBV20-1	TRBD2	CSASGSGIRFF
TRBV7-2	TRBD2	CASSLIPPTAGANYYEQYF
TRBV5-4	TRBD2	CASSARRAGGSYEQYF
TRBV15	-	CATSRDIGELFF
TRBV28	TRBD1	CASTLPNRGGPLHF
TRBV28	-	CASSRQSNQPQHF
TRBV2	TRBD2	CASRNLAGGHEQFF
TRBV7-9	TRBD2	CASSLGTLAGVAGELFF
TRBV5-5	-	CASSPGSTDEKLFF
TRBV6-1	-	CASRETYEQYF